This section outlines one TCR beta chain sequence together with its context. Its specificity is not known. CDR3 length: 17 residues. The germline gives CDR1 MNHNS, CDR2 SASEGT. V was pared by 7 bases and J by 1 base, with 22 bases between. The protocol was immunoSEQ multiplex PCR, while the TCRdb copy is restricted to in-frame clones and leaves out a portion. This sample has more than 90,000 clones, with about 86% found just once. This entry comes from a study of T cell responses to AZD1222 COVID-19 vaccine. General study findings and limits: None of the repertoires were sampled until the peak T cell response had passed. Baseline seropositives among AZD1222 recipients totaled only six or seven. Two AZD1222 administrations were followed by greater Spike-specific TCR breadth and depth.

The sequence derives from an adult who received the AZD1222 COVID-19 vaccine. The chain links TRBV6-1 to TRBJ1-1; D unresolved. Sequenced material: peripheral blood, taken 28 days after the second AZD1222 dose. The CDR3 here is CASTDLGSGPGNTEAFF. CDR3 sequence (DNA): TGTGCCAGCACTGACCTAGGGTCAGGCCCAGGGAACACTGAAGCTTTCTTT.